The 20 T cell receptor beta chains presented below share a single source sample, sequenced in a study of shared clonotypes between healthy human individuals. Using immunoSEQ multiplex PCR, the repertoire was profiled, and TCRdb retains in-frame clones only, with some absent. The sample contains millions of clones, approximately 95% of which appear only once. Terminally differentiated effector memory CD45RA+ cells were left out of the naive CD8 fraction, which was CD45RO-negative and positively selected for CCR7. Sequencing was carried out using naive CD8+ T cells sorted from blood. The receptors were sampled from a man aged 18 to 29 in good health.

A remark on this clone: The same CDR3 is also encoded by other DNA sequences in this sample. The rearrangement links TRBV7-9 to TRBJ2-7; the D is unclear. Germline CDR1 and CDR2: SEHNR and FQNEAQ (reference sequence). V was pared by 1 base and J by 7 bases, with 8 bases between. The CDR3 extends over 12 amino acids. CDR3 in amino acids: CASSLVVGEQYF. Written as DNA, the CDR3 is TGTGCCAGCAGCTTAGTGGTTGGGGAGCAGTACTTC.

The chain has TRBV23-1 and TRBJ1-2; D is unresolved. TRBV23-1 is placed among ORFs of uncertain function. The CDR3 loop spans 11 amino acids. V was pared by 10 bases and J by 8 bases, with 14 bases between. CDR3 region: CATPEPGGYTF. In DNA, the CDR3 is TGCGCCACCCCGGAGCCGGGCGGCTACACCTTC.

J is TRBJ2-7 and V is TRBV5-6, with a tentative D call TRBD1 (6 bases). Between the trimmed V and J ends, which lost 4 bases and 3 bases, there was a span of 11 bases. Germline V gives CDR1 SGHDT, CDR2 YYEEEE. The CDR3 extends over 13 amino acids. In DNA form, the CDR3 reads TGTGCCAGCAGCGCCGGGACACACTACGAGCAGTACTTC. It codes for CASSAGTHYEQYF.

The chain links TRBV27 to TRBJ2-5; D possibly matches TRBD1 or TRBD2 (6 bases each). The CDR3 totals 14 residues. The V end lost 9 bases, the J end lost 5 bases, and 19 bases lay between the germline ends. Germline CDR1 reads MNHEY; CDR2 reads SMNVEV (reference sequence). Written as DNA, the CDR3 is TGTGCCAGTTCATCCTGGGGGGCCCAGGAGACCCAGTACTTC. Its translation: CASSSWGAQETQYF.

The chain employs TRBV28 and TRBJ1-1; 12 bases align to TRBD1. Germline values: CDR1 MDHEN, CDR2 SYDVKM. The CDR3 is 18 residues long. Losses at the gene ends were 3 bases for V and 0 bases for J; bases not matched to a gene: 8. CDR3 sequence reads: CASSFSPGQGALNTEAFF. The CDR3 coding sequence is TGTGCCAGCAGTTTTTCCCCGGGACAGGGGGCTCTGAACACTGAAGCTTTCTTT.

This chain uses TRBV6-6 with TRBJ2-3, with 7 bases identical to TRBD2. The CDR3 spans 15 residues. Germline values: CDR1 MNHNY, CDR2 SVGAGI (reference sequence). Trimming cost V 0 bases and J 1 base; bases outside gene matches: 1. CDR3 in amino acids: CASSYSRGGTDTQYF. The CDR3 coding sequence is TGTGCCAGCAGTTACTCACGGGGGGGCACAGATACGCAGTATTTT.

CDR3 DNA: TGTGCCAGCAGCTTTGGTGTGGGACAGTTCTACACCTTC. Translation: CASSFGVGQFYTF. This chain connects TRBV11-2 to TRBJ1-2; TRBD1 matches 7 bases. This CDR3 is built from 13 residues. The germline V gene encodes CDR1 SGHAT and CDR2 FQNNGV. Trimming took 3 bases from V and 10 from J; bases not matched to a gene: 8.

This clone was seen a single time. Different DNA sequences within this sample yield the same CDR3. The chain has TRBV29-1 and TRBJ2-7, with D perhaps matching TRBD1 (5 bases). The V gene's germline CDR1 is SQVTM and CDR2 ANQGSEA. Trimming shortened V by 4 bases and J by 3 bases, and 10 bases separated the two germline ends. CDR3 length equals 12 residues. The DNA for the CDR3 is TGCAGCGTTGTGCAGGGAAGCTACGAGCAGTACTTC. Amino acids: CSVVQGSYEQYF.

CDR3 sequence (DNA): TGTGCCAGCTGTCTGCAAAGCAATGAGCAGTTCTTC. It translates to CASCLQSNEQFF. V usage is TRBV7-9 and J usage is TRBJ2-1; no definite D call. The CDR3 totals 12 residues. Germline values: CDR1 SEHNR, CDR2 FQNEAQ (reference sequence). The V end was cut by 8 bases, the J end by 6 bases, with 11 bases between. Full variable domain (missing parts from reference TRBV7-9 and TRBJ2-1): DTGVSQNPRHKITKRGQNVTFRCDPISEHNRLYWYRQTLGQGPEFLTYFQNEAQLEKSRLLSDRFSAERPKGSFSTLEIQRTEQGDSAMYLCASCLQSNEQFFGPGTRLTVL.

As for this clone: Other DNA sequences in this sample translate to the same CDR3. V gene TRBV18 combines with J gene TRBJ2-7, with TRBD2 as a possible D gene (6 bases). The CDR3 runs 13 residues. V lost 3 bases and J lost 3, with 9 bases in between. Germline lookup yields CDR1 KGHSH and CDR2 LQKENI. The chain's CDR3 is CASSPEGRYEQYF. CDR3 nucleotides: TGTGCCAGCTCACCGGAGGGGCGCTACGAGCAGTACTTC.

The J gene is TRBJ1-1, the V gene TRBV5-4, with unresolved D. The V end lost 10 bases, the J end lost 3 bases, and 16 bases lay between the germline ends. This CDR3 is 13 amino acids long. The germline V gene has CDR1 SGHNT and CDR2 YYREEE (reference sequence). The CDR3 loop is CAFAAGSYTEAFF. DNA for the CDR3: TGTGCCTTTGCGGCGGGGAGTTACACTGAAGCTTTCTTT.

The genes are TRBV27 and TRBJ2-2, with D hard to call. The V end was cut by 3 bases, the J end by 6 bases, with 17 bases between. CDR1 and CDR2 from the germline V gene are MNHEY and SMNVEV (reference sequence). The CDR3 sequence is 16 residues long. The DNA of the CDR3 is TGTGCCAGCAGTTTCCTCGCTAAACATGGGGCCGGGGAGCTGTTTTTT. Translating it yields CASSFLAKHGAGELFF.

This chain connects TRBV29-1 to TRBJ1-2, with a possible D match to TRBD1 (5 bases). Germline assignment: CDR1 SQVTM and CDR2 ANQGSEA. V lost 1 base and J 9 bases, leaving 21 bases between the germline ends. The CDR3 consists of 15 residues. The CDR3 coding sequence is TGCAGCGTTGAAGGGCAGGGAACTGTGTATTTGAGCTACACCTTC. Translated: CSVEGQGTVYLSYTF.

The rearrangement joins TRBV6-5 to TRBJ2-1; 9 bases are shared with TRBD2. The trim removed 4 bases at V and 6 bases at J, leaving 10 bases unmatched. In germline, CDR1 is MNHEY, CDR2 SVGAGI. The CDR3 covers 16 residues. CDR3 nucleotide sequence: TGTGCCAGCAGTTTCAAGGGACTAGCCCCCTGCAATGAGCAGTTCTTC. Amino acid sequence: CASSFKGLAPCNEQFF.

As regards this clone: The junction shows a germline mismatch at one end, possibly a read error. The chain recombines TRBV10-1 with TRBJ1-1; D is unclear. The CDR3 has 10 amino acids. Germline loops: CDR1 WNHNN, CDR2 SYGVQD (reference sequence). The CDR3 reads CASHKADAFF. CDR3 DNA: TGCGCCAGCCACAAGGCTGACGCTTTCTTT.

This clone has a single count. CDR3 residues: CASSLVPAGVYEQYF. The CDR3 DNA is TGTGCCAGCAGCTTAGTGCCTGCGGGAGTATACGAGCAGTACTTC. The V and J genes are TRBV11-2 and TRBJ2-7; 7 nucleotides match TRBD2. CDR3 length: 15 amino acids. CDR1 SGHAT and CDR2 FQNNGV come from the germline V gene. J gave up 4 bases and V 1 base, and 7 bases lay outside the gene matches.

The V gene is TRBV6-6, the J gene TRBJ2-1; 9 bases align to TRBD2. V gave up 5 bases and J gave up 4 bases; unmatched junction bases: 3. Germline CDR1 MNHNY, CDR2 SVGAGI (reference sequence). This CDR3 comprises 14 residues. CDR3 bases: TGTGCCAGCAGTACGACTAGCGGTTACAATGAGCAGTTCTTC. This sequence encodes CASSTTSGYNEQFF.

Comment on this clone: Other DNA sequences from this sample encode an identical CDR3 as well. The J gene is TRBJ2-7, the V gene TRBV18, with TRBD1 matching over 9 bases. Trimming took 3 bases from V and 3 from J; bases not matched to a gene: 3. Germline V lookup: CDR1 KGHSH, CDR2 LQKENI. CDR3 size: 14 residues. The CDR3 bases are TGTGCCAGCTCACCGACAGGGGGGGGCTACGAGCAGTACTTC. Protein sequence: CASSPTGGGYEQYF.

This chain joins TRBV5-4 and TRBJ2-7; 7 bases fit TRBD2. This CDR3 region has 15 residues. J lost 6 bases, V lost 0 bases, and 9 bases had no gene match. Germline-derived CDR1 and CDR2 are SGHNT and YYREEE (reference sequence). The CDR3 reads CASSLGWGGSGEQYF. The DNA of the CDR3 is TGTGCCAGCAGCTTGGGCTGGGGGGGTTCCGGCGAGCAGTACTTC.

This chain connects TRBV7-6 to TRBJ2-7, with a weak D call TRBD2 (5 bases). Trimming took off 3 bases at V and 3 bases at J, with 9 bases between the two ends. CDR1 is SGHVS and CDR2 is FNYEAQ in the germline V gene. The CDR3 contains 13 residues. The chain's CDR3 is CASSFTGNYEQYF. The CDR3 DNA follows: TGTGCCAGCAGCTTCACGGGAAACTACGAGCAGTACTTC.